These T cell receptor beta chains were read from a single sample in a study of T cell repertoires in cytomegalovirus infection. These receptors are not linked to any known antigen. One entry per CDR3 protein results from TCRdb running MiXCR on the reads. The sample records around 430,000 distinct CDR3 sequences, about 42% being singletons. The sample was cultured PBMCs, taken from culture after CMV antigen stimulation. These receptors originate from a human donor in good health (CMV status not recorded). Some clones in this sample may be carry-over from other donors' samples. CDR3s include the opening cysteine and the closing phenylalanine or tryptophan. The order of the fields is clone size, D gene, J gene, V gene, CDR3 protein, CDR3 DNA. D genes are given only for firm matches. Rows give clone size only sometimes, using once, few, many, or a class for an expanded clone.

- - TRBJ2-5 TRBV11-2 CASSFGKGANVETQYF TGTGCCAGCAGCTTCGGAAAAGGGGCTAATGTCGAGACCCAGTACTTC
few TRBD2 TRBJ2-1 TRBV7-9 CASTPRRGGTGGNEQFF TGTGCCAGCACCCCCCGTCGGGGGGGTACGGGGGGCAATGAGCAGTTCTTC
few TRBD1 TRBJ2-5 TRBV7-2 CASSLGTGTGTQYF TGTGCCAGCAGCTTAGGGACAGGGACGGGGACCCAGTACTTC
few TRBD2 TRBJ2-1 TRBV12-3/TRBV12-4 CASSLRDFGGNEQFF TGTGCCAGCAGTCTTCGGGACTTCGGGGGGAATGAGCAGTTCTTC
few TRBD1 TRBJ1-6 TRBV12-3/TRBV12-4 CASSSIQGYNSPLHF TGTGCCAGCAGTTCAATACAGGGGTATAATTCACCCCTCCACTTT
few - TRBJ1-5 TRBV7-8 CASSERTYGGWQPQHF TGTGCCAGCAGCGAGAGAACTTACGGGGGCTGGCAGCCCCAGCATTTT
many - TRBJ2-3 TRBV7-2 CASSSRQSTDTQYF TGTGCCAGCAGCTCCAGACAGTCCACAGATACGCAGTATTTT
- TRBD2 TRBJ2-3 TRBV28 CASRSYSGGGTDTQYF TGTGCCAGCAGATCTTATAGCGGGGGGGGCACAGATACGCAGTATTTT
- - TRBJ1-1 TRBV10-3 CAISEEEGSEAFF TGTGCCATCAGTGAGGAGGAGGGATCTGAAGCTTTCTTT
many TRBD2 TRBJ2-1 TRBV7-6 CASSLDRGGYNEQFF TGTGCCAGCAGCTTAGATCGGGGGGGCTACAATGAGCAGTTCTTC
- TRBD2 TRBJ2-1 TRBV6-2/TRBV6-3 CASSSTPLAGVNEQFF TGTGCCAGCAGTTCCACCCCCCTAGCGGGAGTGAATGAGCAGTTCTTC
- - TRBJ1-1 TRBV14 CASSQSLATEAFF TGTGCCAGCAGCCAATCCCTGGCCACTGAAGCTTTCTTT
once TRBD1 TRBJ1-1 TRBV11-2 CASSPGQGAQTTEAFF TGTGCCAGCAGCCCCGGACAGGGGGCCCAGACCACTGAAGCTTTCTTT
- TRBD2 TRBJ2-1 TRBV12-3/TRBV12-4 CASIRTRGTSGPIYNEQFF TGTGCCAGCATCCGAACCCGGGGGACTAGCGGACCGATTTACAATGAGCAGTTCTTC
few - TRBJ2-1 TRBV4-1 CASSQDRAVAGKNEQFF TGCGCCAGCAGCCAAGATCGGGCGGTGGCGGGGAAAAATGAGCAGTTCTTC
- - TRBJ1-5 TRBV12-3/TRBV12-4 CASSRGDGNQPQHF TGTGCCAGCAGTCGGGGGGATGGCAATCAGCCCCAGCATTTT
- - TRBJ1-6 TRBV27 CASSLFAGRRIYNSPLHF TGTGCCAGCAGTTTATTTGCGGGCAGGCGCATCTATAATTCACCCCTCCACTTT
few - TRBJ2-5 TRBV18 CASSPAQPAGETQYF TGTGCCAGCTCACCAGCGCAGCCGGCGGGAGAGACCCAGTACTTC
- TRBD1 TRBJ2-7 TRBV7-6 CASSFSPGQGYEQYF TGTGCCAGCAGCTTTTCCCCGGGACAGGGATACGAGCAGTACTTC
few TRBD1 TRBJ1-5 TRBV7-2 CASSPGTGANQPQHF TGTGCCAGCAGCCCCGGGACAGGGGCCAATCAGCCCCAGCATTTT